What follows is one T cell receptor (beta chain) and its context. Which antigen it targets is not known. Per-nucleotide qualities are absent, and no much larger clonotype sits a single base away. This sample was sequenced with an Illumina HiSeq 2500. Quantitative 5'-RACE with molecular barcodes was the method used to prepare the TCR beta libraries. As for the authors' bioinformatics: A new computational method based on a probabilistic model of VDJ rearrangement was used to identify disease-linked TCR variants. Using fastp trimming at Q25 and MiXCR clonotype assembly, TCRdb reanalyzed the public sequencing data and kept in-frame beta chains. Rows are unified per CDR3 protein, each entry keeping the most common DNA and genes. For this entry, the V and J calls and clone size follow TCRdb and not the study's own pipeline. The sample profile shows approximately 35,000 distinct CDR3 sequences; around 10% of them were found once. The ten top clones hold around 20% of the sample.

Synovial fluid samples and blood samples obtained from the same ankylosing spondylitis patients were matched. The source of the sample is a study of CD8 T cells in ankylosing spondylitis (TCRdb year 2017). Notes on the research overall: The study profiled T cell receptor beta repertoires in healthy donors and ankylosing spondylitis patients to find disease-linked TCR variants. The full study cohort was made up of about 24 ankylosing spondylitis patients and about a hundred healthy donors. Samples of peripheral blood were taken, and for ankylosing spondylitis patients, synovial fluid was collected as well. Overall results and qualifications from the work: A CD8+ phenotype was shown by the disease-linked clones, which were found at relatively low frequencies in peripheral blood. The disease-linked clones were reported as significantly enriched in matched synovial fluid samples from ankylosing spondylitis patients. Some of the motif variants had been reported before in the synovial fluid and blood of reactive arthritis patients, a finding that suggests common disease-initiation mechanisms. Blood from ankylosing spondylitis patients appeared to be characterized by a TCR beta motif composed of eight highly homologous amino acid variants.

Counted from cysteine to phenylalanine, this CDR3 has 12 amino acids. Only the CDR3 DNA is retained, 36 bases long and in frame from the first base. V drops 3 bases and J drops 7 bases, leaving 7 bases in between. The germline V gene (reference sequence) provides CDR1 DFQATT and CDR2 SNEGSKA. Specimen: synovial fluid, either unsorted or a sorted T cell fraction (not recorded which). The chain was built from TRBV20-1 and TRBJ1-6; no confident D gene assignment can be made. The clonotype comes from a male donor with ankylosing spondylitis. The CDR3 sequence is CSASIPNSPLHF. The DNA sequence is given as TGCAGTGCTAGTATCCCGAATTCACCCCTCCACTTT.